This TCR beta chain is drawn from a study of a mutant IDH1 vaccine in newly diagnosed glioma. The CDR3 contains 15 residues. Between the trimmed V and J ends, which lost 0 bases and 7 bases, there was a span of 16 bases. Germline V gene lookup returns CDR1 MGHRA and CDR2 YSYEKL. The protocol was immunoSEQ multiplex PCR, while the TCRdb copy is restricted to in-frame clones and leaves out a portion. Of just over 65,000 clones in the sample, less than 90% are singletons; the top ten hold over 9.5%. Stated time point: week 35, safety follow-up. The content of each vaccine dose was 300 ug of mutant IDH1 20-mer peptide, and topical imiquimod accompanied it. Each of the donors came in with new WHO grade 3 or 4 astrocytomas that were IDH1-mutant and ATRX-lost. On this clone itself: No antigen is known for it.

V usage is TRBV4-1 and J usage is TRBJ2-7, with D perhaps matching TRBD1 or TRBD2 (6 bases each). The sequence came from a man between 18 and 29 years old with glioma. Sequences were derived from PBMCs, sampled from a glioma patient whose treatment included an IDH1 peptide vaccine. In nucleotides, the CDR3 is TGCGCCAGCAGCCAAGAGGGGGGCCCAAATGGGGAGCAGTACTTC. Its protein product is CASSQEGGPNGEQYF.